The rows below give T cell receptor beta chains drawn from one sample of a study of T cells expressing NK-cell markers. No DNA is given; TCRdb re-called the 5' RACE reads and lists each CDR3 protein once. In total, the table holds about 300,000 distinct CDR3 sequences. The sequenced sample consisted of blood T cells: a sorted CD56 or NKG2C T cell subset, CD4+ or CD8+ T cells, or bulk PBMC T cells (not recorded which). The receptors shown here come from a woman between 18 and 69 years old in good health. Each CDR3 is given with its conserved first and last residue.

j_gene: TRBJ2-1
v_gene: TRBV15
CDR3aa: CATSRMNRVYNEQFF

j_gene: TRBJ2-1
v_gene: TRBV12-3/TRBV12-4
CDR3aa: CASSFDYNEQFF

j_gene: TRBJ2-4
v_gene: TRBV10-3
CDR3aa: CAIGNNSSRENIQYF

j_gene: TRBJ2-2
v_gene: TRBV3-1
CDR3aa: CASSQGGSANTGELFF

j_gene: TRBJ1-2
v_gene: TRBV6-2/TRBV6-3
CDR3aa: CASSPDGRYGYTF

j_gene: TRBJ2-1
v_gene: TRBV7-2
CDR3aa: CASRGVDRGNEQFF

j_gene: TRBJ2-4
v_gene: TRBV4-2
CDR3aa: CASSQEGTAKNIQYF

j_gene: TRBJ2-5
v_gene: TRBV5-4
CDR3aa: CASSLDAVLETQYF

j_gene: TRBJ1-6
v_gene: TRBV12-3/TRBV12-4
CDR3aa: CASSPQLYNSPLHF

j_gene: TRBJ2-5
v_gene: TRBV28
CDR3aa: CASTIPGETQYF

j_gene: TRBJ1-2
v_gene: TRBV11-2
CDR3aa: CASSLAGPTGFGYTF

j_gene: TRBJ1-6
v_gene: TRBV7-2
CDR3aa: CASSLVRDRENSPLHF

j_gene: TRBJ2-1
v_gene: TRBV18
CDR3aa: CASSPLYNEQFF

j_gene: TRBJ2-2
v_gene: TRBV3-1
CDR3aa: CASRFWTGGTGELFF

j_gene: TRBJ1-1
v_gene: TRBV12-3/TRBV12-4
CDR3aa: CASSFDGGNTEAFF

j_gene: TRBJ2-1
v_gene: TRBV7-6
CDR3aa: CASSLSSGLVVNEQFF

j_gene: TRBJ2-7
v_gene: TRBV7-2
CDR3aa: CASSLGRTGGGYEQYF

j_gene: TRBJ1-1
v_gene: TRBV6-5
CDR3aa: CASSYSTNTEAFF

j_gene: TRBJ2-7
v_gene: TRBV6-1
CDR3aa: CASSTRDRGSYEQYF

j_gene: TRBJ2-2
v_gene: TRBV5-6
CDR3aa: CASSLGLINTGELFF

j_gene: TRBJ1-4
v_gene: TRBV18
CDR3aa: CASSRRNTGTTNEKLFF

j_gene: TRBJ2-2
v_gene: TRBV11-3
CDR3aa: CASSLEGFGTGELFF

j_gene: TRBJ2-2
v_gene: TRBV4-2
CDR3aa: CASSPSSGRVNTGELFF

j_gene: TRBJ1-1
v_gene: TRBV11-2
CDR3aa: CASSPARGAEAFF

j_gene: TRBJ2-2
v_gene: TRBV7-2
CDR3aa: CASSFVAGLDTGELFF

j_gene: TRBJ1-1
v_gene: TRBV18
CDR3aa: CASSQGANTEAFF